This record covers a single T cell receptor (beta chain). Its antigen target is currently unknown. It has no much larger one-base neighbor in the sample; base qualities were not kept. The V and J ends are trimmed by 3 bases and 8 bases, leaving 6 bases between them. CDR1 KGHDR and CDR2 SFDVKD are derived from the germline V gene. There are 12 amino acids in the CDR3, from cysteine to phenylalanine inclusive. The kept DNA is CDR3 alone, 36 bases in frame from the first base. This entry is derived from a study of blood T cell repertoires in COVID-19 (dated by TCRdb to about 2020). Some background on the complete study: Collaborator samples came from the United States, Italy and Spain and covered acute and convalescent phases of COVID-19. The material from the prospective study consisted of cDNA or gDNA derived from T cells, B-cell-depleted T cells, or PBMCs. The dataset comprised deeply sampled blood TCRbeta repertoires from subjects exposed to, actively infected with, or recovered from COVID-19. The repertoires were released in a freely available public database meant as a resource for research on the immune response to SARS-CoV-2. The samples were drawn from the first 160 participants of the ongoing ImmuneRACE study and from 1,254 subjects provided by 6 global collaborators. Nearly every sample came with metadata listing a de-identified subject ID, COVID-19 status, age in years and sex. HLA class I and class II types, where available, came from metadata supplied by the sample provider rather than from assay-based typing. Beyond this particular receptor, the publication reports: The quantity of clinical and demographic metadata differed by source and by participant and was supplied without curation.

TCRbeta CDR3 regions were amplified from genomic DNA using the immunoSEQ Assay, a bias-controlled multiplex PCR. Per the original workflow: The number of nucleated cells in each sample was estimated from the amplification of reference gene primers within the assay. To quantify the absolute abundance of each unique TCRbeta CDR3 rearrangement, sequence reads were collapsed and filtered. For each sample, productive Simpson clonality was calculated by taking the square root of Simpson's diversity index across productive rearrangements. TCRdb holds this immuneACCESS table with in-frame rearrangements only. Some clones are missing; in checked studies, unresolved V genes explain under half, and the rest has no known cause. The DNA gave D and trimming, while V, J and clone size come from that table. The sample includes almost 400,000 clones, with roughly 90% observed a single time. The top ten clones comprise over 0.9% of the sample.

In the prospective study, participants were about 18 to 100 years old, resided in under 30 geographic areas of the United States, and were enrolled through a virtual design. In the prospective study, cohorts were assigned on the basis of participant-reported clinical history obtained from a screening survey and a study questionnaire. In the prospective study, whole blood, serum and a nasopharyngeal or oropharyngeal swab were collected from each participant by mobile phlebotomists. Prospective study participants could optionally give additional blood draws and questionnaires over an approximately two-month period. Before DNA extraction, blood samples from the prospective study were shipped at room temperature or frozen.

The receptor chain draws on TRBV24-1 and TRBJ2-2; the D gene cannot be named for sure. The specimen was PBMCs or T cells enriched from blood (not recorded which). The receptor was isolated from a woman in her twenties or thirties with acute COVID-19. CDR3 reads: CATSDPPGELFF. In nucleotide form, the sequence is TGTGCCACCAGTGATCCCCCGGGGGAGCTGTTTTTT.